The T cell receptor beta chain under discussion was sequenced for a study of blood T cell repertoires in COVID-19. Generated by immunoSEQ multiplex PCR, the TCRdb table keeps only in-frame clones and is missing some. Here the sample spans roughly 220,000 clones, roughly 84% being singletons. A single count supports this clone. The germline gives CDR1 LGHDT, CDR2 YNNKEL (reference sequence). The CDR3 covers 14 residues. Deletions cut 4 bases from V and 4 bases from J, with 14 bases between. The sequenced sample was peripheral blood. The receptor's source is a man in his fifties who had recovered from COVID-19. This chain connects TRBV3-1 (or the pseudogene TRBV3-2) to TRBJ2-7; a weak D match, TRBD2 (6 bases). For the CDR3, the DNA is TGTGCCAGCAGCCGGGACTTTCAGCCGTACGAGCAGTACTTC. Translation gives CASSRDFQPYEQYF.